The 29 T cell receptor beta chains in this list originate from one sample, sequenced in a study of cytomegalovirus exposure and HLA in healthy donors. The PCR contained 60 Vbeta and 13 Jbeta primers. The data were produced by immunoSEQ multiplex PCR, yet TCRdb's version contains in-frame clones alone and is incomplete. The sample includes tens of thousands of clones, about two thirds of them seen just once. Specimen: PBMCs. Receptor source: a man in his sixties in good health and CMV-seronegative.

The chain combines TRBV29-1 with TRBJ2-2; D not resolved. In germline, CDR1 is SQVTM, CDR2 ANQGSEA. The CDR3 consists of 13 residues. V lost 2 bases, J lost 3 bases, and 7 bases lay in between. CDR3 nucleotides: TGCAGCGTTGAACGGTTTGACACCGGGGAGCTGTTTTTT. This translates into CSVERFDTGELFF.

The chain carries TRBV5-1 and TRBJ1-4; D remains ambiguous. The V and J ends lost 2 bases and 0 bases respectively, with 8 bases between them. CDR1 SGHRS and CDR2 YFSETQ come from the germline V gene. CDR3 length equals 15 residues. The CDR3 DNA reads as TGCGCCAGCAGCTTACTATTTGCAACTAATGAAAAACTGTTTTTT. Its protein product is CASSLLFATNEKLFF. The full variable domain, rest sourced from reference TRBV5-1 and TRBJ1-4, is KAGVTQTPRYLIKTRGQQVTLSCSPISGHRSVSWYQQTPGQGLQFLFEYFSETQRNKGNFPGRFSGRQFSNSRSEMNVSTLELGDSALYLCASSLLFATNEKLFFGSGTQLSVL.

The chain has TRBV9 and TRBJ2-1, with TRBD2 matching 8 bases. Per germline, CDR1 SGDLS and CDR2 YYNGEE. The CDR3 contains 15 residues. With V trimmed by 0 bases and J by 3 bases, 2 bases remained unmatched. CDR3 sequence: CASSVGSGNYNEQFF. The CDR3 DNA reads TGTGCCAGCAGCGTAGGTAGCGGGAACTACAATGAGCAGTTCTTC.

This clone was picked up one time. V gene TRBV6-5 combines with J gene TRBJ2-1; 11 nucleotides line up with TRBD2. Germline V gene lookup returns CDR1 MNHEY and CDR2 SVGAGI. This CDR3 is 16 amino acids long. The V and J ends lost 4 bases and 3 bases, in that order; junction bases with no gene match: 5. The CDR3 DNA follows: TGTGCCAGCAGTTGGGTTACTAGCGGGGGCTACAATGAGCAGTTCTTC. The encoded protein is CASSWVTSGGYNEQFF.

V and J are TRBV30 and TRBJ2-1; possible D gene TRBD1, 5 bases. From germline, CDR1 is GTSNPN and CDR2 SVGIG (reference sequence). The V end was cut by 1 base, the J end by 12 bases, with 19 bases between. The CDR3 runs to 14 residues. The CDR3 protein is CAWSGPRSQGVQFF. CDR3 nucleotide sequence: TGTGCCTGGAGTGGCCCCCGAAGCCAAGGGGTGCAGTTCTTC.

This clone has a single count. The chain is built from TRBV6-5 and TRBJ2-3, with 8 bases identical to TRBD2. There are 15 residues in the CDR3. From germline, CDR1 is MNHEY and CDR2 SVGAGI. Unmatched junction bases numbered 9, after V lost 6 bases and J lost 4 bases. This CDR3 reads CASRDGRAISDTQYF. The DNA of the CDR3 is TGTGCCAGCAGGGACGGGAGGGCCATTTCAGATACGCAGTATTTT.

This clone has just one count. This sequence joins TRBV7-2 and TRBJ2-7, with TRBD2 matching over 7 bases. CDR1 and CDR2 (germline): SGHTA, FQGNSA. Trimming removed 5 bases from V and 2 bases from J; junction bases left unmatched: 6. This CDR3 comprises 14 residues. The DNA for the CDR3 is TGTGCCAGCAGCCTCCCCGGGGGGACCTACGAGCAGTACTTC. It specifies CASSLPGGTYEQYF.

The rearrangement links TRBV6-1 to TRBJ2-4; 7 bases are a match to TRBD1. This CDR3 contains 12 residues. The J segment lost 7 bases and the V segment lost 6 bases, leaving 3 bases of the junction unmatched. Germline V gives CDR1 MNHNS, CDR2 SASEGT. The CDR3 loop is CASSLTGNIQYF. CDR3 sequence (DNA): TGTGCCAGCAGCCTGACAGGGAACATTCAGTACTTC.

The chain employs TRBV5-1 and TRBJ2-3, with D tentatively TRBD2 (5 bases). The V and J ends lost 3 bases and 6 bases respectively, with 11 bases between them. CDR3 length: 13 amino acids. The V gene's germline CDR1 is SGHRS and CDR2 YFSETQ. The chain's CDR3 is CASSSTISDTQYF. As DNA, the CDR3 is TGCGCCAGCAGCTCGACTATCAGCGATACGCAGTATTTT.

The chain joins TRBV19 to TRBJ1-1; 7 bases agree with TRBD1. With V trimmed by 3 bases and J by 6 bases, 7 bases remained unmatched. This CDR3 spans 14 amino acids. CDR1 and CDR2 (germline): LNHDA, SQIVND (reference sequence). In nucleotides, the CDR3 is TGTGCCAGTAGTATTGACAGGGACCTCTCTGAAGCTTTCTTT. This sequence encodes CASSIDRDLSEAFF. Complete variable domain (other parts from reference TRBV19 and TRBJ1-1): DGGITQSPKYLFRKEGQNVTLSCEQNLNHDAMYWYRQDPGQGLRLIYYSQIVNDFQKGDIAEGYSVSREKKESFPLTVTSAQKNPTAFYLCASSIDRDLSEAFFGQGTRLTVV.

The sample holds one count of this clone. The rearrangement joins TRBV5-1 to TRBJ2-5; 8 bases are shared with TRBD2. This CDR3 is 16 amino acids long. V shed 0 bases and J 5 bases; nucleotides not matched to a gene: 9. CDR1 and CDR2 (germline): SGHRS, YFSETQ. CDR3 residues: CASSLESGGEWETQYF. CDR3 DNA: TGCGCCAGCAGCTTGGAGTCCGGGGGGGAATGGGAGACCCAGTACTTC. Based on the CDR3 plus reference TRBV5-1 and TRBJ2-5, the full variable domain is KAGVTQTPRYLIKTRGQQVTLSCSPISGHRSVSWYQQTPGQGLQFLFEYFSETQRNKGNFPGRFSGRQFSNSRSEMNVSTLELGDSALYLCASSLESGGEWETQYFGPGTRLLVL.

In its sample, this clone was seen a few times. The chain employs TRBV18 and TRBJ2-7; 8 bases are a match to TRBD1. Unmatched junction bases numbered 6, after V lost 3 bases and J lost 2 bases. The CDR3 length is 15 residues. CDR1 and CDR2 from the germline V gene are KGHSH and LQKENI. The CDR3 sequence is CASSPAWDRTYEQYF. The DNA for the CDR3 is TGTGCCAGCTCACCTGCCTGGGACAGGACCTACGAGCAGTACTTC.

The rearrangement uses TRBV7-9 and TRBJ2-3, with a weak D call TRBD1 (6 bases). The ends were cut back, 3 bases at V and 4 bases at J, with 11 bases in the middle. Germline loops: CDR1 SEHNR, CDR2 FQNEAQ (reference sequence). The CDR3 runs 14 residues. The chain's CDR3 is CASSFQTGADTQYF. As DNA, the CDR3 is TGTGCCAGCAGCTTCCAGACAGGAGCAGATACGCAGTATTTT.

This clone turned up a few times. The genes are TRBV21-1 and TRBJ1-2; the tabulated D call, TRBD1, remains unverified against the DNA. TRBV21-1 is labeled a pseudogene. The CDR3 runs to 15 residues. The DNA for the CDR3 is TGTGCCAGCAGCAGAGTCCAGGGTACATGGTATGGCTACACCTTC. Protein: CASSRVQGTWYGYTF.

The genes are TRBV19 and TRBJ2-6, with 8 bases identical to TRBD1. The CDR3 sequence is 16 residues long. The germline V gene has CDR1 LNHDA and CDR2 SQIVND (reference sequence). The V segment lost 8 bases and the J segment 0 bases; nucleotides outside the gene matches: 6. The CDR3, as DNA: TGTGCCAGTCTTTTCACAGGGGGCTCTGGGGCCAACGTCCTGACTTTC. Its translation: CASLFTGGSGANVLTF.

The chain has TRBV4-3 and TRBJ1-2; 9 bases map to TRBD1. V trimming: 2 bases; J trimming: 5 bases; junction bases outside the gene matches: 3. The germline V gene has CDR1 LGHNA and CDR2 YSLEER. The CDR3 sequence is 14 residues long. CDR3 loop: CASSQTGTGYGYTF. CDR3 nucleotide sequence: TGCGCCAGCAGCCAAACCGGGACAGGGTATGGCTACACCTTC.

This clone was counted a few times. The CDR3 region is CASSGGRRETQYF. As DNA, the CDR3 is TGTGCCAGCAGTGGCGGGAGAAGGGAGACCCAGTACTTC. The chain employs TRBV6-1 and TRBJ2-5, with 7 bases aligning to TRBD2. This CDR3 has 13 residues. V was clipped by 4 bases and J by 5 bases; unmatched bases: 4. Germline values: CDR1 MNHNS, CDR2 SASEGT.

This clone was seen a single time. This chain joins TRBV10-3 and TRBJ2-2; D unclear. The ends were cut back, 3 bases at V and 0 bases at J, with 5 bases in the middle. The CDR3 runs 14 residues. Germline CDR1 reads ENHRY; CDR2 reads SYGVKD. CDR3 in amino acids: CAISDDTNTGELFF. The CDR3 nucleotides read TGTGCCATCAGTGACGACACGAACACCGGGGAGCTGTTTTTT.

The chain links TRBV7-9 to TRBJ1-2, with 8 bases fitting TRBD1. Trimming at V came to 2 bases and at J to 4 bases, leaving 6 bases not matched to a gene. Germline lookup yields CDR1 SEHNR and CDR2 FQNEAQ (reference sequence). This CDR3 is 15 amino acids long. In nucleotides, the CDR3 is TGTGCCAGCAGCTTATGGGCAGGGGGCCTCTATGGCTACACCTTC. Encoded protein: CASSLWAGGLYGYTF.

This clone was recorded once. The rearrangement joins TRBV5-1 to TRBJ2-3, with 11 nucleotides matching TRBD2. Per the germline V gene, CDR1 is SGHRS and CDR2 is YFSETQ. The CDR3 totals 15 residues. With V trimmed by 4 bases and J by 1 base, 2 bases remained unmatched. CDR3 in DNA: TGCGCCAGCAGCGCGGGACTAGCGGGCACAGATACGCAGTATTTT. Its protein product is CASSAGLAGTDTQYF.

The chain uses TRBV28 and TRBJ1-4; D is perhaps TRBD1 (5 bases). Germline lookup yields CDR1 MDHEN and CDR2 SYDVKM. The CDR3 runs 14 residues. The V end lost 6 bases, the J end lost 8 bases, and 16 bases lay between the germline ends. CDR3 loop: CASSPGGTGEKLFF. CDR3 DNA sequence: TGTGCCAGCAGCCCGGGCGGGACGGGAGAAAAACTGTTTTTT.

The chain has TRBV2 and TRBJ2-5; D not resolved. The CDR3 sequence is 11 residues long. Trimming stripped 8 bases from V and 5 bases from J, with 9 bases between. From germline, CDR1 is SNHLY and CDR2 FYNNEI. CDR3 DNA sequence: TGTGCCAGCTCTTTGGCTGAGACCCAGTACTTC. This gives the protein CASSLAETQYF.

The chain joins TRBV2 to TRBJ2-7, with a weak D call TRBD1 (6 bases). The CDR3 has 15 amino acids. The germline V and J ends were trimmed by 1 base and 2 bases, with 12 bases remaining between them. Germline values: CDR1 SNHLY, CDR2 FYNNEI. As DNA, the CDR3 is TGTGCCAGCAGTGAAGGGGCAGGGGCTGCCTACGAGCAGTACTTC. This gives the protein CASSEGAGAAYEQYF. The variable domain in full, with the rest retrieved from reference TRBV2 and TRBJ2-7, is EPEVTQTPSHQVTQMGQEVILRCVPISNHLYFYWYRQILGQKVEFLVSFYNNEISEKSEIFDDQFSVERPDGSNFTLKIRSTKLEDSAMYFCASSEGAGAAYEQYFGPGTRLTVT.

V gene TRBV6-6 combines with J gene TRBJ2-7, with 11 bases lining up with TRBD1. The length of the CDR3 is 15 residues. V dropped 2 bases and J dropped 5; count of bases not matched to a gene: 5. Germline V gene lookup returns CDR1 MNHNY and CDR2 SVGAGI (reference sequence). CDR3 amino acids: CASSYTDRGQDEQYF. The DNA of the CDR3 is TGTGCCAGCAGTTACACGGACAGGGGGCAGGACGAGCAGTACTTC.

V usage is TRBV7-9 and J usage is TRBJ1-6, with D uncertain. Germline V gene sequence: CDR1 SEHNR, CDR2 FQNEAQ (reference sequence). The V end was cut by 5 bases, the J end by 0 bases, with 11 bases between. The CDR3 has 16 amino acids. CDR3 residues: CASSPTQSSYNSPLHF. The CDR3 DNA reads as TGTGCCAGCAGCCCGACACAGAGCTCCTATAATTCACCCCTCCACTTT. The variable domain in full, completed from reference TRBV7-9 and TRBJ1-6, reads DTGVSQNPRHKITKRGQNVTFRCDPISEHNRLYWYRQTLGQGPEFLTYFQNEAQLEKSRLLSDRFSAERPKGSFSTLEIQRTEQGDSAMYLCASSPTQSSYNSPLHFGNGTRLTVT.

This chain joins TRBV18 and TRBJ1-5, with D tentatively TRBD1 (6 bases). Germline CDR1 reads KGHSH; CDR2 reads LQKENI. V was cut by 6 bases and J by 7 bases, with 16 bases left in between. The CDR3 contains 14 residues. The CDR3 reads CASSPGGPAQPQHF. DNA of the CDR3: TGTGCCAGCTCCCCGGGGGGCCCTGCCCAGCCCCAGCATTTT. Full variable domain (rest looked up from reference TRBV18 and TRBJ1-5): NAGVMQNPRHLVRRRGQEARLRCSPMKGHSHVYWYRQLPEEGLKFMVYLQKENIIDESGMPKERFSAEFPKEGPSILRIQQVVRGDSAAYFCASSPGGPAQPQHFGDGTRLSIL.

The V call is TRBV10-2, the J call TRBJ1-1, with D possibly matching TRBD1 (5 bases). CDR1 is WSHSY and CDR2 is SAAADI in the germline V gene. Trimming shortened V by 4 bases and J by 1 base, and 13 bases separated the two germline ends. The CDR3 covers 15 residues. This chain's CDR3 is CASSGAGGANTEAFF. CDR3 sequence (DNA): TGCGCCAGCAGTGGGGCGGGAGGGGCGAACACTGAAGCTTTCTTT.

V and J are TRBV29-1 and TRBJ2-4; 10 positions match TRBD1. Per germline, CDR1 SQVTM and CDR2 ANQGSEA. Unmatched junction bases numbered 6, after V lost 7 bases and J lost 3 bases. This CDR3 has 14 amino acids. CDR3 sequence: CSAGQGIGKNIQYF. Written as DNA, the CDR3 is TGCAGCGCGGGACAGGGGATTGGCAAAAACATTCAGTACTTC. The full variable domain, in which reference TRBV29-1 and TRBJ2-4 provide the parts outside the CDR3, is SAVISQKPSRDICQRGTSLTIQCQVDSQVTMMFWYRQQPGQSLTLIATANQGSEATYESGFVIDKFPISRPNLTFSTLTVSNMSPEDSSIYLCSAGQGIGKNIQYFGAGTRLSVL.

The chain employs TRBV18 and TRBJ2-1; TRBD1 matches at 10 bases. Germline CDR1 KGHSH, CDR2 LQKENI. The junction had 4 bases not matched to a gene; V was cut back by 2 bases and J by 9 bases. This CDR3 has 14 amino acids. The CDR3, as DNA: TGTGCCAGCTCACCAGGGACAGGGGACGGTGAGCAGTTCTTC. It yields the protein CASSPGTGDGEQFF.